These T cell receptor beta chains were read from a single sample in a study of OX40 agonist ivuxolimab in advanced cancers. Clones were sequenced by immunoSEQ multiplex PCR, and TCRdb holds only the in-frame ones, with some missing. Of under 65,000 clones listed, approximately 90% are singletons. Sequenced here: CD4+ or CD8+ T cells sorted from blood, sampled in a trial of the OX40 agonist ivuxolimab. These receptors all come from an adult with an advanced solid tumor such as melanoma, head and neck, liver or kidney cancer. The CDR3 runs from the conserved cysteine through the conserved F or W. D genes are given only for firm matches. Size values are once, few and many counts, or a class for expanded clones, and some rows have none.

j_gene: TRBJ1-4; d_gene: .; abundance: .; v_gene: TRBV7-2; CDR3aa: CASSRMSATNEKLFF; CDR3nt: TGTGCCAGCAGCAGAATGTCTGCAACTAATGAAAAACTGTTTTTT
j_gene: TRBJ2-7; d_gene: .; abundance: .; v_gene: TRBV19; CDR3aa: CASSIDPNVEQYF; CDR3nt: TGTGCCAGTAGTATAGATCCTAACGTCGAGCAGTACTTC
j_gene: TRBJ2-5; d_gene: TRBD2; abundance: .; v_gene: TRBV6-1; CDR3aa: CASSLGTNEETQYF; CDR3nt: TGTGCCAGCAGTTTGGGGACTAATGAAGAGACCCAGTACTTC
j_gene: TRBJ2-3; d_gene: TRBD2; abundance: .; v_gene: TRBV6-6; CDR3aa: CASSPSGNTDTQYF; CDR3nt: TGTGCCAGCAGCCCTAGCGGAAATACAGATACACAGTATTTT
j_gene: TRBJ2-7; d_gene: .; abundance: .; v_gene: TRBV15; CDR3aa: CATSRVNPTRGEQYF; CDR3nt: TGTGCCACCAGCAGAGTCAACCCGACTAGGGGCGAGCAGTACTTC
j_gene: TRBJ1-1; d_gene: .; abundance: few; v_gene: TRBV4-2; CDR3aa: CASSQEQVPGAEAFF; CDR3nt: TGTGCCAGCAGCCAGGAACAGGTTCCAGGCGCTGAAGCTTTCTTT
j_gene: TRBJ2-1; d_gene: .; abundance: .; v_gene: TRBV6-5; CDR3aa: CASSYMAGGVNEQFF; CDR3nt: TGTGCCAGCAGTTACATGGCAGGGGGGGTCAATGAGCAGTTCTTC
j_gene: TRBJ2-2; d_gene: TRBD1; abundance: .; v_gene: TRBV6-5; CDR3aa: CASSYTTQTGTGELFF; CDR3nt: TGTGCCAGCAGTTACACAACCCAGACAGGGACCGGGGAGCTGTTTTTT
j_gene: TRBJ1-2; d_gene: .; abundance: once; v_gene: TRBV19; CDR3aa: CASSFPGREIYGYTF; CDR3nt: TGTGCCAGTAGTTTCCCGGGACGGGAAATATATGGCTACACCTTC
j_gene: TRBJ2-1; d_gene: .; abundance: .; v_gene: TRBV9; CDR3aa: CASSVVPGPSGGEQFF; CDR3nt: TGTGCCAGCAGCGTAGTGCCGGGCCCTAGTGGTGGTGAGCAGTTCTTC
j_gene: TRBJ2-5; d_gene: .; abundance: once; v_gene: TRBV19; CDR3aa: CASSISGETQYF; CDR3nt: TGTGCCAGTAGTATTAGTGGGGAGACCCAGTACTTC
j_gene: TRBJ2-7; d_gene: .; abundance: once; v_gene: TRBV7-2; CDR3aa: CASSPDSLRGRAGEQYF; CDR3nt: TGTGCCAGCAGCCCCGATAGCCTCAGGGGGAGGGCCGGCGAGCAGTACTTC
j_gene: TRBJ2-7; d_gene: TRBD1; abundance: .; v_gene: TRBV10-3; CDR3aa: CAISERGREQYF; CDR3nt: TGTGCCATCAGTGAGAGGGGGCGCGAGCAGTACTTC
j_gene: TRBJ1-2; d_gene: .; abundance: once; v_gene: TRBV19; CDR3aa: CASRIHDRIYGYTF; CDR3nt: TGTGCCAGCAGGATACACGACAGGATCTATGGCTACACCTTC
j_gene: TRBJ2-7; d_gene: TRBD2; abundance: .; v_gene: TRBV7-2; CDR3aa: CASSLPTSGGSYEQYF; CDR3nt: TGTGCCAGCAGCTTACCTACTAGCGGGGGATCCTACGAGCAGTACTTC
j_gene: TRBJ1-5; d_gene: .; abundance: .; v_gene: TRBV2; CDR3aa: CASSAGGSNQPQHF; CDR3nt: TGTGCCAGCAGTGCGGGGGGGAGCAATCAGCCCCAGCATTTT
j_gene: TRBJ2-7; d_gene: .; abundance: .; v_gene: TRBV27; CDR3aa: CASSFDSGSSYEQYF; CDR3nt: TGTGCCAGCAGTTTTGATAGCGGCAGCTCCTACGAGCAGTACTTC
j_gene: TRBJ2-1; d_gene: .; abundance: once; v_gene: TRBV18; CDR3aa: CASSPPRPRDNEQFF; CDR3nt: TGTGCCAGCTCACCACCGAGGCCCAGGGACAATGAGCAGTTCTTC
j_gene: TRBJ2-7; d_gene: .; abundance: .; v_gene: TRBV27; CDR3aa: CASSLSFGREYEQYF; CDR3nt: TGTGCCAGCAGTTTATCGTTTGGCAGGGAATACGAGCAGTACTTC
j_gene: TRBJ1-2; d_gene: TRBD1; abundance: .; v_gene: TRBV5-6; CDR3aa: CASSLRRGNYGYTF; CDR3nt: TGTGCCAGCAGCTTGCGCAGGGGGAACTATGGCTACACCTTC
j_gene: TRBJ2-2; d_gene: .; abundance: .; v_gene: TRBV18; CDR3aa: CASSPVGEAGELFF; CDR3nt: TGTGCCAGCTCACCTGTTGGGGAGGCCGGGGAGCTGTTTTTT
j_gene: TRBJ2-1; d_gene: TRBD2; abundance: .; v_gene: TRBV5-1; CDR3aa: CASSAGVLAGGTSEQFF; CDR3nt: TGCGCCAGCAGCGCCGGGGTGCTAGCGGGAGGTACAAGTGAGCAGTTCTTC
j_gene: TRBJ2-4; d_gene: TRBD1; abundance: .; v_gene: TRBV11-3; CDR3aa: CASSEKTGLNIQYF; CDR3nt: TGTGCCAGCAGCGAAAAGACAGGGTTAAACATTCAGTACTTC
j_gene: TRBJ2-1; d_gene: TRBD2; abundance: .; v_gene: TRBV10-3; CDR3aa: CAISESPSGRASHNEQFF; CDR3nt: TGTGCCATCAGTGAGTCCCCTAGCGGGAGGGCCTCCCACAATGAGCAGTTCTTC
j_gene: TRBJ1-1; d_gene: .; abundance: .; v_gene: TRBV14; CDR3aa: CASSQGRVGYTEAFF; CDR3nt: TGTGCCAGCAGCCAAGGCAGGGTTGGGTACACTGAAGCTTTCTTT
j_gene: TRBJ1-1; d_gene: TRBD1; abundance: few; v_gene: TRBV6-1; CDR3aa: CASSLTGENTEAFF; CDR3nt: TGTGCCAGCAGCCTGACAGGGGAGAACACTGAAGCTTTCTTT
j_gene: TRBJ1-5; d_gene: .; abundance: .; v_gene: TRBV6-5; CDR3aa: CASGRGGSNQPQHF; CDR3nt: TGTGCCAGCGGGAGGGGGGGTAGCAATCAGCCCCAGCATTTT
j_gene: TRBJ1-1; d_gene: .; abundance: .; v_gene: TRBV18; CDR3aa: CASSPSDSGEAFF; CDR3nt: TGTGCCAGCTCACCCTCGGACAGTGGTGAAGCTTTCTTT
j_gene: TRBJ2-5; d_gene: .; abundance: .; v_gene: TRBV10-2; CDR3aa: CASRAGEAGETQYF; CDR3nt: TGCGCCAGCCGGGCGGGTGAGGCGGGAGAGACCCAGTACTTC
j_gene: TRBJ1-1; d_gene: .; abundance: .; v_gene: TRBV5-1; CDR3aa: CASSSGEGRTEAFF; CDR3nt: TGCGCCAGCAGCTCGGGGGAGGGGCGCACTGAAGCTTTCTTT
j_gene: TRBJ1-1; d_gene: .; abundance: once; v_gene: TRBV15; CDR3aa: CATSRDRTRNTEAFF; CDR3nt: TGTGCCACCAGCAGAGATAGGACAAGGAACACTGAAGCTTTCTTT
j_gene: TRBJ2-7; d_gene: .; abundance: .; v_gene: TRBV9; CDR3aa: CASSVGPTYEQYF; CDR3nt: TGTGCCAGCAGCGTAGGACCAACCTACGAGCAGTACTTC
j_gene: TRBJ1-2; d_gene: .; abundance: .; v_gene: TRBV7-2; CDR3aa: CASSHEGTYGYTF; CDR3nt: TGTGCCAGCAGTCATGAGGGGACCTATGGCTACACCTTC
j_gene: TRBJ2-3; d_gene: TRBD2; abundance: .; v_gene: TRBV30; CDR3aa: CAWSTRTSGRTDTQYF; CDR3nt: TGTGCCTGGAGTACACGGACTAGCGGGAGGACAGATACGCAGTATTTT
j_gene: TRBJ1-4; d_gene: .; abundance: .; v_gene: TRBV5-4; CDR3aa: CASSLRPPTTNEKLFF; CDR3nt: TGTGCCAGCAGCTTAAGGCCACCAACAACTAATGAAAAACTGTTTTTT
j_gene: TRBJ2-1; d_gene: .; abundance: once; v_gene: TRBV6-1; CDR3aa: CASSERAGSLRSYNEQFF; CDR3nt: TGTGCCAGCAGTGAAAGAGCGGGTTCTCTCCGCTCCTACAATGAGCAGTTCTTC
j_gene: TRBJ2-1; d_gene: .; abundance: once; v_gene: TRBV5-5; CDR3aa: CASRQTPMNEQFF; CDR3nt: TGTGCCAGCAGACAGACCCCAATGAATGAGCAGTTCTTC